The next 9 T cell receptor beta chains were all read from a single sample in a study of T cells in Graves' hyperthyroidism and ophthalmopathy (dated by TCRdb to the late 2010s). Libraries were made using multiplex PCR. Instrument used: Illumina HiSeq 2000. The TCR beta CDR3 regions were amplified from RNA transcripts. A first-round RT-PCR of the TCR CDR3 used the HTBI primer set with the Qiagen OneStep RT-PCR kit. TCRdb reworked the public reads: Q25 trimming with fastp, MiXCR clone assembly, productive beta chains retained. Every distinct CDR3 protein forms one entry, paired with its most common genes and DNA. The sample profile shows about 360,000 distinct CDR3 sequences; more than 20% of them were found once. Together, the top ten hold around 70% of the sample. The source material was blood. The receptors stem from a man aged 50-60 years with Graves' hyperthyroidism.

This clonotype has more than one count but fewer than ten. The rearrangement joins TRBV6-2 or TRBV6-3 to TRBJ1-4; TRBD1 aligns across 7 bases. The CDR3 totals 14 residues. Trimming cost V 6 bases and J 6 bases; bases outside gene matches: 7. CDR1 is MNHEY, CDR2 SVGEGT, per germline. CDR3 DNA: TGTGCCAGCAGATTGACAGGGCGAGATGAAAAACTGTTTTTT. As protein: CASRLTGRDEKLFF.

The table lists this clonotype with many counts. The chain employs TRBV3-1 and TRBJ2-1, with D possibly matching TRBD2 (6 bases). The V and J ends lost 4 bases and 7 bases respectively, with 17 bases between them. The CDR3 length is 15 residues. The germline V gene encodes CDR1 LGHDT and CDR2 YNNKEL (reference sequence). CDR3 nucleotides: TGTGCCAGCAGCCCGCGCGGGACTCAGAAAAATGAGCAGTTCTTC. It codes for CASSPRGTQKNEQFF.

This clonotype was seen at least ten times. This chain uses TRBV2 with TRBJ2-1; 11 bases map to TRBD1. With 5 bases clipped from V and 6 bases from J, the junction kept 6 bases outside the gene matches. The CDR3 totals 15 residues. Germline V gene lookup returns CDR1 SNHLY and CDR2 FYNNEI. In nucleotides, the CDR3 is TGTGCCAGCAGTATGCCGGGGACAGGGGGCAATGAGCAGTTCTTC. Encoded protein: CASSMPGTGGNEQFF.

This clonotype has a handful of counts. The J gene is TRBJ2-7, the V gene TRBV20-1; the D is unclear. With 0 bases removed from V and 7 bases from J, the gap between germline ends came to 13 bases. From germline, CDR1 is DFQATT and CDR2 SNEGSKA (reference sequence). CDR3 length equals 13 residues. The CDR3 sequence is CSARDLAHQEQYF. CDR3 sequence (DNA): TGCAGTGCTAGAGATCTGGCCCATCAAGAGCAGTACTTC.

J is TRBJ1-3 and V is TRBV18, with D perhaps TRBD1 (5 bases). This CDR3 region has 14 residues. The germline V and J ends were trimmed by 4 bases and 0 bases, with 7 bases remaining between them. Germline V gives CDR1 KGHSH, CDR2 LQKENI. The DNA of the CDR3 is TGTGCCAGCTCACTAGACAGCTCTGGAAACACCATATATTTT. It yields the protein CASSLDSSGNTIYF.

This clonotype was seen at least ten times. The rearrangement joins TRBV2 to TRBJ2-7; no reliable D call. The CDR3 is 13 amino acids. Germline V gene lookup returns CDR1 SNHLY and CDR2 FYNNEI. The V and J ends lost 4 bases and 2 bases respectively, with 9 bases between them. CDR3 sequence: CASSVELTYEQYF. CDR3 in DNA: TGTGCCAGCAGTGTTGAGCTAACCTACGAGCAGTACTTC.

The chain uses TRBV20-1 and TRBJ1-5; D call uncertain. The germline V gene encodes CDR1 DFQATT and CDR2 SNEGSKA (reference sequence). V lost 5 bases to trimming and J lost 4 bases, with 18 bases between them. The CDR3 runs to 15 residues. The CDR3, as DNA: TGCAGTGCTTCAACGACCCCGGCGGGTAATCAGCCCCAGCATTTT. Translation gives CSASTTPAGNQPQHF.

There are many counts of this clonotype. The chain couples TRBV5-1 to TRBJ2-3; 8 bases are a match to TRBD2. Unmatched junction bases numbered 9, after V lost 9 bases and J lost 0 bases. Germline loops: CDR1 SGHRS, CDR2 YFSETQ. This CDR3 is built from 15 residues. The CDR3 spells CATGTASGSTDTQYF. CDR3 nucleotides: TGCGCCACCGGAACTGCTAGCGGGAGCACAGATACGCAGTATTTT.

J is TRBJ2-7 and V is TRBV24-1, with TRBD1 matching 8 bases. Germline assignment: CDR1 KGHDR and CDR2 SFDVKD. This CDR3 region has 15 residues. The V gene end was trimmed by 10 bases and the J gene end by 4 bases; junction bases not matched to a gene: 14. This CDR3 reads CATGSSQGAFYEQYF. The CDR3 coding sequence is TGTGCCACTGGTTCGTCGCAGGGGGCTTTTTACGAGCAGTACTTC.